Below are 4 T cell receptor beta chains sequenced from a single sample in a study of blood T cell repertoires in COVID-19. The method was immunoSEQ multiplex PCR; TCRdb's version includes in-frame clones alone and lacks a portion of them. The sample has around 300,000 clones, 86% seen once. The specimen was peripheral blood. These receptors were collected from a woman in her 30s with active or convalescent COVID-19.

The rearrangement uses TRBV19 and TRBJ2-5; possible D gene TRBD2, 6 bases. This CDR3 has 13 residues. The germline V gene encodes CDR1 LNHDA and CDR2 SQIVND (reference sequence). V lost 6 bases to trimming and J lost 4 bases, with 12 bases between them. CDR3 coding DNA: TGTGCCAGTAGCGGGGGTGTGAGAGAGACCCAGTACTTC. Amino acid sequence: CASSGGVRETQYF. Full variable domain (missing parts from reference TRBV19 and TRBJ2-5): DGGITQSPKYLFRKEGQNVTLSCEQNLNHDAMYWYRQDPGQGLRLIYYSQIVNDFQKGDIAEGYSVSREKKESFPLTVTSAQKNPTAFYLCASSGGVRETQYFGPGTRLLVL.

J is TRBJ2-5 and V is TRBV2, with 10 bases aligning to TRBD2. This CDR3 is 17 amino acids long. In germline, CDR1 is SNHLY, CDR2 FYNNEI. With 3 bases clipped from V and 2 bases from J, the junction kept 9 bases outside the gene matches. The CDR3 nucleotides read TGTGCCAGCAGTGACGTGGTAGCGGGGGGTTCTCAAGAGACCCAGTACTTC. As protein: CASSDVVAGGSQETQYF.

This chain joins TRBV19 and TRBJ2-1, with a tentative D call TRBD1 (5 bases). The V end was cut by 0 bases, the J end by 1 base, with 10 bases between. The CDR3 has 16 residues. Germline V gives CDR1 LNHDA, CDR2 SQIVND (reference sequence). The CDR3 DNA follows: TGTGCCAGTAGTATAGATTGGGCAGGGTCCTACAATGAGCAGTTCTTC. Its translation: CASSIDWAGSYNEQFF.

J is TRBJ2-1 and V is TRBV5-1; D perhaps matches TRBD1 (6 bases). V was cut by 2 bases and J by 2 bases, with 17 bases left in between. Germline CDR1 reads SGHRS; CDR2 reads YFSETQ. This CDR3 has 17 amino acids. Written as DNA, the CDR3 is TGCGCCAGCAGCTTTGGCCTTCGCCGGGACACCTACAATGAGCAGTTCTTC. This translates into CASSFGLRRDTYNEQFF.